The 27 T cell receptor beta chains given below trace back to one sample, sequenced in a study of cytomegalovirus exposure and HLA in healthy donors (dated by TCRdb to between 2016 and 2019). To prepare the library, the immunoSEQ multiplex PCR assay was applied. For the multiplex PCR, a mixture combining 60 forward primers for TCR Vbeta segments and 13 reverse primers for TCR Jbeta segments was used. The table comes from immuneACCESS by way of TCRdb, which keeps in-frame sequences with V and J called. Part of the clones is missing from these tables; in studies checked, under half for an unresolved V gene and the rest for unknown reasons. This sample lists about 150,000 clones; more than 80% were detected once. 3.5% to 5.5% of the sample belongs to the ten largest clones. Material: PBMCs. The origin of the receptors is a woman aged 40-49 years in good health and CMV-seropositive.

The J gene is TRBJ1-4, the V gene TRBV6-6; no clear D gene. CDR1 MNHNY and CDR2 SVGAGI come from the germline V gene (reference sequence). The V end lost 2 bases, the J end lost 7 bases, and 5 bases lay between the germline ends. The length of the CDR3 is 12 residues. The CDR3 region is CASSYASEKLFF. The CDR3 DNA sequence: TGTGCCAGCAGTTACGCGAGTGAAAAACTGTTTTTT.

The chain recombines TRBV7-2 with TRBJ2-5; D may be TRBD2 (6 bases). The J call is doubtful: the DNA matches TRBJ2-7 better. CDR1 is SGHTA, CDR2 FQGNSA, per germline. The CDR3 consists of 14 residues. CDR3 in DNA: TGTGCCAGCAGCTTGGGCGGGATGAGCTACGAGCAGTACTTC. The encoded protein is CASSLGGMSYEQYF.

The genes are TRBV11-2 and TRBJ1-3; 11 bases are shared with TRBD1. The CDR3 runs to 15 residues. CDR1 is SGHAT, CDR2 FQNNGV, per germline. V lost 3 bases, J lost 3 bases, and 1 base stayed unmatched. The CDR3 loop reads CASSLGQGGGNTIYF. The DNA for the CDR3 is TGTGCCAGCAGCTTGGGACAGGGGGGTGGAAACACCATATATTTT.

This chain uses TRBV10-1 with TRBJ2-3, with TRBD2 matching 10 bases. The CDR3 length is 14 residues. CDR1 and CDR2 (germline): WNHNN, SYGVQD (reference sequence). Losses at the gene ends were 4 bases for V and 7 bases for J; bases not matched to a gene: 5. The DNA for the CDR3 is TGCGCCAGCAGTGCCAGCGGGGGGGTGAATACGCAGTATTTT. Amino acid sequence: CASSASGGVNTQYF.

This clone was counted between two and nine times. The chain is built from TRBV4-3 and TRBJ2-5, with TRBD2 matching over 7 bases. The CDR3 totals 15 residues. Germline values: CDR1 LGHNA, CDR2 YSLEER. V shed 5 bases, J shed 2 bases, and the junction held 8 bases outside the gene matches. The CDR3 region has the DNA TGCGCCAGCAGCAAGTCCGCACTAGCGCAAGAGACCCAGTACTTC. Amino acid sequence: CASSKSALAQETQYF.

This clone was recorded a few times. The chain recombines TRBV6-1 with TRBJ1-5, with D hard to call. The CDR3 is 12 residues long. Germline V gene lookup returns CDR1 MNHNS and CDR2 SASEGT. CDR3 sequence (DNA): TGTGCATCCGGGAGGGGCAATCAGCCCCAGCATTTT. Translated, it gives CASGRGNQPQHF.

V is TRBV4-1 and J is TRBJ1-2; D ambiguous. Germline assignment: CDR1 MGHRA and CDR2 YSYEKL. This CDR3 contains 12 residues. V dropped 0 bases and J dropped 7 bases, with 6 bases sitting between them. The DNA of the CDR3 is TGCGCCAGCAGCCAAGATTACGGTGGCTACACCTTC. Protein product: CASSQDYGGYTF.

V is TRBV9 and J is TRBJ2-1; the D is unclear. Trimming removed 0 bases at V and 7 bases at J, with 2 bases between. There are 11 residues in the CDR3. The germline V gene has CDR1 SGDLS and CDR2 YYNGEE. In nucleotides, the CDR3 is TGTGCCAGCAGCGTAGCAAATGAGCAGTTCTTC. It yields the protein CASSVANEQFF.

For this clone: One junction end disagrees with the germline gene, perhaps due to a read error. The V gene is TRBV14, the J gene TRBJ1-1; perhaps TRBD1 as D (6 bases). This CDR3 comprises 14 residues. Germline values: CDR1 SGHDN, CDR2 FVKESK. The CDR3 coding sequence is TGTGCCAGCAGCCAAGATTTGGCCAGGGCCCAGGGGATCTTT. It is translated as CASSQDLARAQGIF.

The chain joins TRBV12-5 to TRBJ2-5, with D possibly matching TRBD1 (5 bases). In germline, CDR1 is LGHNT, CDR2 FRNRAP. Trimming pared 5 bases from V and 0 bases from J, leaving 13 bases between. This CDR3 comprises 15 residues. This chain's CDR3 is CASGVDNWYQETQYF. In DNA, the CDR3 is TGTGCTAGTGGTGTGGACAATTGGTACCAAGAGACCCAGTACTTC. The entire variable domain, with the rest obtained from reference TRBV12-5 and TRBJ2-5, is as follows: DARVTQTPRHKVTEMGQEVTMRCQPILGHNTVFWYRQTMMQGLELLAYFRNRAPLDDSGMPKDRFSAEMPDATLATLKIQPSEPRDSAVYFCASGVDNWYQETQYFGPGTRLLVL.

The genes are TRBV5-1 and TRBJ2-2; tentative D call: TRBD1 (5 bases). CDR1 SGHRS and CDR2 YFSETQ come from the germline V gene. This CDR3 contains 15 residues. V was pared by 3 bases and J by 6 bases, with 15 bases between. The CDR3 DNA is TGCGCCAGCAGCTCGTTCGTAGGGGTTTCCGGGGAGCTGTTTTTT. This codes for CASSSFVGVSGELFF.

This clone has just a few counts. The chain uses TRBV19 and TRBJ2-2; TRBD2 might be the D (6 bases). The V gene's germline CDR1 is LNHDA and CDR2 SQIVND (reference sequence). The CDR3 contains 14 residues. V lost 7 bases, J lost 5 bases, and 14 bases lay in between. As DNA, the CDR3 is TGTGCCAGTACCACGGGGCGGGAAACCGGGGAGCTGTTTTTT. Protein: CASTTGRETGELFF.

The chain joins TRBV2 to TRBJ1-2; TRBD1 matches 8 bases. Germline V gene sequence: CDR1 SNHLY, CDR2 FYNNEI. The CDR3 is 15 amino acids. V lost 4 bases and J lost 8; bases outside the gene matches: 12. CDR3 residues: CASSAEGQESGGYTF. In DNA form, the CDR3 reads TGTGCCAGCAGTGCCGAGGGACAGGAGTCCGGCGGCTACACCTTC.

The gene calls are TRBV11-2 and TRBJ2-3; TRBD2 aligns across 7 bases. The CDR3 contains 15 residues. The ends lost 5 bases at V and 2 bases at J; junction bases unmatched: 7. Germline V lookup: CDR1 SGHAT, CDR2 FQNNGV. CDR3 sequence: CASSLGTKFTDTQYF. As DNA, the CDR3 is TGTGCCAGCAGCCTCGGGACTAAATTCACAGATACGCAGTATTTT.

The rearrangement links TRBV7-9 to TRBJ1-4, with D possibly matching TRBD1 (5 bases). The V and J ends lost 2 bases and 6 bases respectively, with 10 bases between them. The CDR3 is 14 residues long. Germline CDR1 SEHNR, CDR2 FQNEAQ (reference sequence). CDR3 region: CASSLTQGYEKLFF. The CDR3 DNA reads TGTGCCAGCAGCTTAACGCAGGGTTATGAAAAACTGTTTTTT.

V usage is TRBV5-1 and J usage is TRBJ2-5, with D unresolved. V dropped 5 bases and J dropped 5 bases, with 7 bases sitting between them. This CDR3 has 11 amino acids. Germline CDR1 and CDR2: SGHRS and YFSETQ. The CDR3 region has the DNA TGCGCCAGCAGAGCTTGGGAGACCCAGTACTTC. It translates to CASRAWETQYF.

The V gene is TRBV6-6, the J gene TRBJ2-3, with D perhaps matching TRBD1 (7 bases). Germline CDR1 reads MNHNY; CDR2 reads SVGAGI (reference sequence). The ends were cut back, 0 bases at V and 4 bases at J, with 11 bases in the middle. The CDR3 extends over 15 amino acids. CDR3 residues: CASSYSQGGSDTQYF. Written as DNA, the CDR3 is TGTGCCAGCAGTTACTCCCAGGGGGGATCAGATACGCAGTATTTT.

V gene TRBV6-6 combines with J gene TRBJ2-6, with a weak D call TRBD2 (5 bases). The CDR3 totals 14 residues. V was shortened by 7 bases and J by 3 bases, with 10 bases between the two germline ends. Germline values: CDR1 MNHNY, CDR2 SVGAGI (reference sequence). The CDR3 protein is CASTVRGGANVLTF. CDR3 nucleotides: TGTGCCAGCACGGTACGGGGTGGGGCCAACGTCCTGACTTTC.

V gene TRBV2 combines with J gene TRBJ1-5, with D perhaps matching TRBD1 (5 bases). This CDR3 has 14 amino acids. The germline CDR1 and CDR2 sequences are SNHLY and FYNNEI. V lost 1 base, J lost 7 bases, and 11 bases lay in between. CDR3 coding DNA: TGTGCCAGCAGTGAAGAACTCGGGGGGCAGCCCCAGCATTTT. Protein product: CASSEELGGQPQHF.

This clone has a handful of counts. The chain combines TRBV5-4 with TRBJ1-1, with D possibly matching TRBD1 (5 bases). Trimming removed 5 bases from V and 1 base from J, with 9 bases in between. CDR1 is SGHNT, CDR2 YYREEE, per germline (reference sequence). The CDR3 covers 13 residues. Written as DNA, the CDR3 is TGTGCCAGCAGTCCCGGACAGAACACTGAAGCTTTCTTT. Translating gives CASSPGQNTEAFF.

V usage is TRBV7-9 and J usage is TRBJ1-1, with D hard to call. The V gene lost 2 bases and the J gene lost 0 bases, with 10 bases spanning the gap. The germline V gene has CDR1 SEHNR and CDR2 FQNEAQ (reference sequence). CDR3 length: 15 residues. CDR3 coding DNA: TGTGCCAGCAGCTTATTCGGGGTATTGAACACTGAAGCTTTCTTT. It is translated as CASSLFGVLNTEAFF.

This chain joins TRBV5-6 and TRBJ2-4; 7 bases agree with TRBD2. J was trimmed by 3 bases and V by 2 bases; bases with no gene match: 2. From germline, CDR1 is SGHDT and CDR2 YYEEEE. This CDR3 has 14 amino acids. This CDR3 reads CASSFGGSKNIQYF. In DNA form, the CDR3 reads TGTGCCAGCAGCTTTGGCGGGAGCAAAAACATTCAGTACTTC.

V and J are TRBV29-1 and TRBJ2-3; weak D call: TRBD2 (6 bases). In germline, CDR1 is SQVTM, CDR2 ANQGSEA. The CDR3 covers 14 residues. V lost 5 bases and J 1 base, leaving 13 bases between the germline ends. This CDR3 is CSVPWASGTDTQYF. CDR3 coding DNA: TGCAGCGTTCCGTGGGCTAGCGGCACAGATACGCAGTATTTT.

This clone has a single count. The V call is TRBV7-3, the J call TRBJ1-1; 7 bases are shared with TRBD1. Per the germline V gene, CDR1 is SGHTA and CDR2 is FQGTGA. CDR3 length equals 13 residues. Trimming removed 2 bases from V and 6 bases from J; junction bases left unmatched: 3. CDR3 bases: TGTGCCAGCAGCTTAGTCGACAGGGCTGAAGCTTTCTTT. Translating gives CASSLVDRAEAFF.

Turning to this clone: The sample carries other DNA sequences with the same CDR3. J is TRBJ2-4 and V is TRBV18; D is undetermined. This CDR3 spans 15 amino acids. The germline gives CDR1 KGHSH, CDR2 LQKENI. V shed 0 bases and J shed 1 base, with 7 bases lying between them. CDR3 sequence reads: CASSPPSRAKNIQYF. DNA of the CDR3: TGTGCCAGCTCACCACCGTCGAGGGCCAAAAACATTCAGTACTTC. Using reference TRBV18 and TRBJ2-4 for the parts outside the CDR3, the full variable domain is NAGVMQNPRHLVRRRGQEARLRCSPMKGHSHVYWYRQLPEEGLKFMVYLQKENIIDESGMPKERFSAEFPKEGPSILRIQQVVRGDSAAYFCASSPPSRAKNIQYFGAGTRLSVL.

The CDR3 sequence: CASSTDRGWNEQFF. CDR3 DNA sequence: TGTGCCAGCTCAACCGACAGGGGATGGAATGAGCAGTTCTTC. The chain employs TRBV18 and TRBJ2-1, with 8 bases identical to TRBD1. The junction had 7 bases not matched to a gene; V was cut back by 5 bases and J by 7 bases. Looked up from germline, CDR1 is KGHSH and CDR2 is LQKENI. The length of the CDR3 is 14 residues.

V gene TRBV18 combines with J gene TRBJ2-3; 7 bases agree with TRBD2. CDR3 length: 14 residues. Trimming cost V 6 bases and J 1 base; bases outside gene matches: 4. The V gene's germline CDR1 is KGHSH and CDR2 LQKENI. CDR3 region: CASSGTSGTDTQYF. CDR3 bases: TGTGCCAGCTCCGGAACTAGCGGCACAGATACGCAGTATTTT.